The TCR beta chain described here comes from a study of Graves' ophthalmopathy and Graves' hyperthyroidism. About the research overall: The collection of peripheral blood took place at initial diagnosis, before any treatment.

Cases classed as stable hyperthyroidism had no ophthalmopathy within 18 months of follow-up. Recruitment covered hyperthyroidism patients aged 18 to 65 whose new diagnosis was of under 2 months' duration. TCR beta CDR3 regions were amplified from RNA transcripts. Second-round multiplex PCR came after first-round RT-PCR with HTBI primers. One entry per CDR3 protein, called by TCRdb with MiXCR from the multiplex PCR reads. The sample lists about 370,000 distinct CDR3 sequences; roughly 17% were seen once. This clonotype was observed many times. The V segment lost 2 bases and the J segment 5 bases; nucleotides outside the gene matches: 10. The CDR3 is made up of 17 amino acids. In germline, CDR1 is MNHEY, CDR2 SVGEGT.

The sequence derives from an adult woman with stable Graves' hyperthyroidism. Material: peripheral blood. The rearrangement links TRBV6-2 or TRBV6-3 to TRBJ1-5; 9 positions match TRBD1. The CDR3 DNA follows: TGTGCCAGCAGTTACCCGGACAGGGGCTTGGGAGATCAGCCCCAGCATTTT. Protein product: CASSYPDRGLGDQPQHF.